Reported below is one TCR beta chain. TCRdb analysed the 5' RACE reads with MiXCR anew, one entry per CDR3 protein. The table has under 800,000 distinct CDR3 sequences, less than 25% seen once. This sample is drawn from a study of identical twins. Per the germline V gene, CDR1 is DFQATT and CDR2 is SNEGSKA (reference sequence). CDR3 length: 13 amino acids. V was clipped by 6 bases and J by 0 bases, with 12 bases between them. The same specimen was also included in a second study, on T cells expressing NK-cell markers.

The sequenced sample consisted of PBMCs. The chain is built from TRBV20-1 and TRBJ2-7, with D perhaps matching TRBD1 or TRBD2 (5 bases each). The receptor was derived from a woman aged 18-35 years in good health. The CDR3 DNA is TGCAGTGCAATACCCGGGACCTCCTACGAGCAGTACTTC. The encoded protein is CSAIPGTSYEQYF.